This TCR beta chain emerged from a study of vaccination and CD4 T cells after COVID-19. Study-wide background: The convalescents, six males and four females, included two who were Hispanic. Samples taken post-COVID came a median around 93 days after diagnosis, ranging from 35 to 161.

The Oncomine TCR Beta short-read assay was what sequenced the DNA obtained from cultured CD4+ T cells. Genomic DNA was drawn out of CD4+ T cells grown in culture. TCRdb called the PCR reads again in MiXCR, with one record for every CDR3 protein. The sample contains more than 10,000 distinct CDR3 sequences, around three fifths of which appear only once. The treatment is: roughly ten-day PBMC culture with coronavirus spike peptide pools or control peptides (ViraFEST assay). TCR sequencing followed the expansion of antigen-specific T cells with peptide pools in ViraFEST. The CDR3 covers 13 residues. V lost 0 bases, J lost 8 bases, and 13 bases lay in between. Germline V CDR1 and CDR2: SQVTM, ANQGSEA. In regard to this clonotype: Its antigen is still unknown.

The sample comprised CD4+ T cells from blood, cultured in vitro. The TCR sequence derives from a human donor who had recovered from COVID-19. J is TRBJ1-1 and V is TRBV29-1; TRBD1 might be the D (5 bases). Here the CDR3 reads CSVEDLQAREAFF. CDR3 DNA: TGCAGCGTTGAAGATCTACAGGCGCGGGAAGCTTTCTTT.